This TCR beta chain was sequenced during a study of glioma-infiltrating T cells. V dropped 4 bases and J dropped 6 bases, with 15 bases sitting between them. The CDR3 has 14 residues. Germline V gene sequence: CDR1 SGHRS, CDR2 YFSETQ. Amplification of TCR alpha and beta CDR3 regions from RNA used iRepertoire nested multiplex PCR. Tissue mRNA or PBMC total RNA, 100-400 ng, went into one-step reverse transcription and amplification. TCRdb independently ran MiXCR on the multiplex PCR reads; one entry per CDR3 protein. The sample consists of around 130,000 distinct CDR3 sequences, about 25% of them appearing once.

The clonotype comes from a human donor with low-grade glioma or glioblastoma, undergoing nonglioma brain surgery, or in good health (not recorded which). Sample: glioma tissue, nonneoplastic brain tissue, or PBMCs (not recorded which). This chain joins TRBV5-1 and TRBJ2-3; possible D gene TRBD1, 5 bases. The CDR3 spells CASSQTSGSDTQYF. DNA of the CDR3: TGCGCCAGCAGCCAGACGTCAGGGTCGGATACGCAGTATTTT.